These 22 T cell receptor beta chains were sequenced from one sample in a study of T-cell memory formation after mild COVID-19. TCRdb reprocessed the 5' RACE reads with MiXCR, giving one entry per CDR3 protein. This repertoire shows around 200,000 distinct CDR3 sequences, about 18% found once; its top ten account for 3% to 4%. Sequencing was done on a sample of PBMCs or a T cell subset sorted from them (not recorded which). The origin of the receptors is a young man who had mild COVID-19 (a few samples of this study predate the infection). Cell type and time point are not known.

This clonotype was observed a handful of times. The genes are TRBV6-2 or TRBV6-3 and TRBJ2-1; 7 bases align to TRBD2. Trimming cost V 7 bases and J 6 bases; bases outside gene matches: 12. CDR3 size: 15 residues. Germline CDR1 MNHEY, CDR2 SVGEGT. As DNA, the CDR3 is TGTGCCAGCACTAAAGGAGCGGGACTAACCAATGAGCAGTTCTTC. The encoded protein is CASTKGAGLTNEQFF.

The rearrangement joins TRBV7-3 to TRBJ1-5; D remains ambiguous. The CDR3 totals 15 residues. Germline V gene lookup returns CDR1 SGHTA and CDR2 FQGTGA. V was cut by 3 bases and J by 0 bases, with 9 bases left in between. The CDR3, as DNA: TGTGCCAGCAGCTTGTCGTCCGGTAGCAATCAGCCCCAGCATTTT. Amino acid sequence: CASSLSSGSNQPQHF.

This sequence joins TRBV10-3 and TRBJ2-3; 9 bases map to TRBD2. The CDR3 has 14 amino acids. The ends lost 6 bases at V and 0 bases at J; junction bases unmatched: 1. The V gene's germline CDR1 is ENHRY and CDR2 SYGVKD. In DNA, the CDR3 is TGTGCCATCAGGGCGGGGGGGAGCACAGATACGCAGTATTTT. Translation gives CAIRAGGSTDTQYF.

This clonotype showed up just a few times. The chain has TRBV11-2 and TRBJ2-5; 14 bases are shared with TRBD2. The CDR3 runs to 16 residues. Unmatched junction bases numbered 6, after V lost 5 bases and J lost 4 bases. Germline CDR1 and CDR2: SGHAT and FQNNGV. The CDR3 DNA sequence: TGTGCCAGCAGCACACGACTAGCGGGGGGGGCAGAGACCCAGTACTTC. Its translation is CASSTRLAGGAETQYF.

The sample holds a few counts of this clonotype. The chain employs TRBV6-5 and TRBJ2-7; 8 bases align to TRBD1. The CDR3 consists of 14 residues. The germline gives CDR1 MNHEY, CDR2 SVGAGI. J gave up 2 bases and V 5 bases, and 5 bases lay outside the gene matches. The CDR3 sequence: CASSRGTGPYEQYF. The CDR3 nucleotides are TGTGCCAGCAGTCGTGGGACAGGCCCCTACGAGCAGTACTTC.

CDR3 sequence reads: CASSPGSSDTEAFF. The CDR3 DNA follows: TGTGCCAGCAGCCCGGGGTCATCGGACACTGAAGCTTTCTTT. This chain joins TRBV7-2 and TRBJ1-1; unclear D gene. This CDR3 comprises 14 residues. The V gene's germline CDR1 is SGHTA and CDR2 FQGNSA. Trimming pared 5 bases from V and 3 bases from J, leaving 13 bases between. The full variable domain, its missing parts supplied by reference TRBV7-2 and TRBJ1-1, is GAGVSQSPSNKVTEKGKDVELRCDPISGHTALYWYRQSLGQGLEFLIYFQGNSAPDKSGLPSDRFSAERTGGSVSTLTIQRTQQEDSAVYLCASSPGSSDTEAFFGQGTRLTVV.

The CDR3 DNA reads as TGTGCCACCAGCAGAGTAGGGCCAGGCGATGGCCCCCAGCATTTT. Translated, it gives CATSRVGPGDGPQHF. The chain joins TRBV15 to TRBJ1-5; D remains unclear. The germline gives CDR1 LNHNV, CDR2 YYDKDF (reference sequence). Trimming stripped 1 base from V and 10 bases from J, with 17 bases between. The CDR3 is 15 amino acids.

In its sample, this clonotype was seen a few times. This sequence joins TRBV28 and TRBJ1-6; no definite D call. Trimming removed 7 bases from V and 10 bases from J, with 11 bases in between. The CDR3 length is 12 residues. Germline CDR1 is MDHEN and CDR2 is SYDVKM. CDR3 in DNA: TGTGCCAGCACGACCCCGGAATCACCCCTCCACTTT. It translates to CASTTPESPLHF.

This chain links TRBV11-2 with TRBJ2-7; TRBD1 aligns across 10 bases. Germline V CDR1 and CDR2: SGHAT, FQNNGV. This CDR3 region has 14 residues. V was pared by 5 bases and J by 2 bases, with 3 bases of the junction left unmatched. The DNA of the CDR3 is TGTGCCAGCAGCCGGGACAGGGGTACCTACGAGCAGTACTTC. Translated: CASSRDRGTYEQYF. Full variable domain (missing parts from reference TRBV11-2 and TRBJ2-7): EAGVAQSPRYKIIEKRQSVAFWCNPISGHATLYWYQQILGQGPKLLIQFQNNGVVDDSQLPKDRFSAERLKGVDSTLKIQPAKLEDSAVYLCASSRDRGTYEQYFGPGTRLTVT.

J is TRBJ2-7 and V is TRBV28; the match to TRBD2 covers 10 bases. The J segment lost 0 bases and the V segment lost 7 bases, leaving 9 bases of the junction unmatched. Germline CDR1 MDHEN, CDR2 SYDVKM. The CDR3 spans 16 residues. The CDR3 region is CASTLAGALSSYEQYF. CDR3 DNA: TGTGCCAGCACGCTAGCGGGGGCCCTAAGCTCCTACGAGCAGTACTTC.

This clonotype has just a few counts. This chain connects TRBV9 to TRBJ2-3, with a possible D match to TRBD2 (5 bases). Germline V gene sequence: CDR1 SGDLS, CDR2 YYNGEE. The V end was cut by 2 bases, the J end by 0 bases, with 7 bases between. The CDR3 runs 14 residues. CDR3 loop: CASSVRVSTDTQYF. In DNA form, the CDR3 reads TGTGCCAGCAGCGTGAGGGTTAGCACAGATACGCAGTATTTT.

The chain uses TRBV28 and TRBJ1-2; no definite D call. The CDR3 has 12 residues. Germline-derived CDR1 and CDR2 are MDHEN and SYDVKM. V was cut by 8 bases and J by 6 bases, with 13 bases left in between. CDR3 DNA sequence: TGTGCCAGCCGAGGGATAAGTCATGGCTACACCTTC. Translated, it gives CASRGISHGYTF.

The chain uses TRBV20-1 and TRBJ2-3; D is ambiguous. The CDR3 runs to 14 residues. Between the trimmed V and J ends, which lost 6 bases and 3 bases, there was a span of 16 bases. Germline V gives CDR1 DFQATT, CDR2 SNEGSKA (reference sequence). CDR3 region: CSASDPRSTDTQYF. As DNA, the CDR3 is TGCAGTGCCTCCGACCCACGCTCGACAGATACGCAGTATTTT.

CDR3 sequence reads: CASSPREGANTEAFF. In nucleotides, the CDR3 is TGTGCCAGCAGCCCGAGGGAAGGGGCGAACACTGAAGCTTTCTTT. The gene calls are TRBV7-9 and TRBJ1-1, with a possible D match to TRBD1 (5 bases). The CDR3 contains 15 residues. Trimming shortened V by 5 bases and J by 1 base, and 14 bases separated the two germline ends. Germline CDR1 reads SEHNR; CDR2 reads FQNEAQ (reference sequence).

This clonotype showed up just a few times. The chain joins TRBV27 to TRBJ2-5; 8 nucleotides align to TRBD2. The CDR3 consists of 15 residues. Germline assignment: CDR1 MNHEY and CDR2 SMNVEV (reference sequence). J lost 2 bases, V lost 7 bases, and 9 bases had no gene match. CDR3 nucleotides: TGTGCCAGCACGCAGCGGGGGACCATTCAAGAGACCCAGTACTTC. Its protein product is CASTQRGTIQETQYF.

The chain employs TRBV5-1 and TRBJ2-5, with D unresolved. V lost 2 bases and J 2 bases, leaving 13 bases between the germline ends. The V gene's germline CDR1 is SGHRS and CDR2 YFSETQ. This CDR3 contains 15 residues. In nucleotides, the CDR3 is TGCGCCAGCAGCTTCCCTTCGAGCGCTCAAGAGACCCAGTACTTC. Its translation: CASSFPSSAQETQYF.

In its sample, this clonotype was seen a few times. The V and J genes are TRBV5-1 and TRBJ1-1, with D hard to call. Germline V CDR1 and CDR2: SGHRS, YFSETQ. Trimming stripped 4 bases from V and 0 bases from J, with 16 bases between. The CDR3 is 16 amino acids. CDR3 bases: TGCGCCAGCAGCCCCTCAAGGTGGGAGATGAACACTGAAGCTTTCTTT. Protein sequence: CASSPSRWEMNTEAFF.

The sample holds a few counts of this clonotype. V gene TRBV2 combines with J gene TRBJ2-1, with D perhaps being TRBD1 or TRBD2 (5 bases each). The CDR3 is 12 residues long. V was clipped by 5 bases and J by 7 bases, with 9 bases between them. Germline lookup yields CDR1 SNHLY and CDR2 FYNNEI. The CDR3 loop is CASSSEGNEQFF. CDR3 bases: TGTGCCAGCAGTTCCGAGGGGAATGAGCAGTTCTTC.

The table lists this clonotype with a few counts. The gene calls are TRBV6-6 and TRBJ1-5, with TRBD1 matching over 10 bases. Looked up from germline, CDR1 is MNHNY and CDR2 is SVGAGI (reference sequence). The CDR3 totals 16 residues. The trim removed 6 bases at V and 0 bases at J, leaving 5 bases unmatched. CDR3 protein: CASRRTGGSSNQPQHF. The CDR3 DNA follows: TGTGCCAGCAGGCGGACAGGGGGTAGTAGCAATCAGCCCCAGCATTTT.

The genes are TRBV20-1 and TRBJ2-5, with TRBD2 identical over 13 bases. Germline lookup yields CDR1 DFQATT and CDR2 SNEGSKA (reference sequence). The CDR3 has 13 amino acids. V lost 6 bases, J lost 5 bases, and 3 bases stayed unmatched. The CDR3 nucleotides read TGCAGTGCCGGGACTAGCGGGGTTGAGACCCAGTACTTC. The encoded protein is CSAGTSGVETQYF.

CDR3 region: CASSLEGGGRYGYTF. The CDR3 DNA reads as TGTGCCAGCAGCTTAGAGGGCGGGGGAAGATATGGCTACACCTTC. The genes are TRBV7-8 and TRBJ1-2, with a tentative D call TRBD1 (5 bases). Trimming stripped 1 base from V and 5 bases from J, with 14 bases between. The CDR3 spans 15 residues. Germline V CDR1 and CDR2: SGHVS, FQNEAQ.

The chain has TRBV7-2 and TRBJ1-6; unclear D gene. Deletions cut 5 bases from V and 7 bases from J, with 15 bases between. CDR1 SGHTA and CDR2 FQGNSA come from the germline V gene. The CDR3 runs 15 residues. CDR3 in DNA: TGTGCCAGCAGCCGTAACCGGCGCCTGAATTCACCCCTCCACTTT. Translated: CASSRNRRLNSPLHF. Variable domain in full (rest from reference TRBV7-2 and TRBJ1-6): GAGVSQSPSNKVTEKGKDVELRCDPISGHTALYWYRQSLGQGLEFLIYFQGNSAPDKSGLPSDRFSAERTGGSVSTLTIQRTQQEDSAVYLCASSRNRRLNSPLHFGNGTRLTVT.